One and the same sample provided the 8 T cell receptor beta chains below, sequenced in a study of T cell responses to AZD1222 COVID-19 vaccine. Repertoires were generated with immunoSEQ multiplex PCR, while TCRdb's copy carries only in-frame clones and drops some. The profile covers 100,000 or so clones, with roughly 89% appearing a single time and about 3% taken by the ten largest. Material: peripheral blood, obtained on day 0 of AZD1222 vaccination. The receptors shown here come from an adult in good health.

This clone was observed a handful of times. The chain has TRBV3-1 (or the pseudogene TRBV3-2) and TRBJ2-7; possibly TRBD1 for D (6 bases). This CDR3 is 12 amino acids long. Germline CDR1 LGHDT, CDR2 YNNKEL (reference sequence). V was pared by 0 bases and J by 13 bases, with 13 bases between. The CDR3 loop is CASSQEWTARYF. The CDR3 bases are TGTGCCAGCAGCCAAGAATGGACAGCCCGATACTTC.

This clone came up once. The V gene is TRBV6-5, the J gene TRBJ1-2; no clear D gene. Trimming took 6 bases from V and 2 from J, leaving 10 bases between them. CDR1 MNHEY and CDR2 SVGAGI come from the germline V gene. CDR3 length: 13 amino acids. DNA for the CDR3: TGTGCCAGCAGGGGGAATGACAACTATGGCTACACCTTC. Translated: CASRGNDNYGYTF.

The chain employs TRBV19 and TRBJ1-1; D may be TRBD1 (6 bases). Germline V gene sequence: CDR1 LNHDA, CDR2 SQIVND (reference sequence). This CDR3 region has 13 residues. V was cut by 5 bases and J by 6 bases, with 13 bases left in between. The CDR3 region is CASSWGPRAEAFF. Written as DNA, the CDR3 is TGTGCCAGTAGTTGGGGGCCCCGGGCTGAAGCTTTCTTT.

This clone was recorded many times. V is TRBV5-6 and J is TRBJ2-1, with 9 bases lining up with TRBD2. Germline lookup yields CDR1 SGHDT and CDR2 YYEEEE. The length of the CDR3 is 16 residues. The junction had 15 bases not matched to a gene; V was cut back by 4 bases and J by 10 bases. CDR3 sequence reads: CASSPGGSGGSWEQFF. As DNA, the CDR3 is TGTGCCAGCAGCCCCGGGGGGAGCGGGGGGTCCTGGGAGCAGTTCTTC.

This chain uses TRBV30 with TRBJ1-2; D ambiguous. The CDR3 is 15 residues long. Germline loops: CDR1 GTSNPN, CDR2 SVGIG (reference sequence). V dropped 5 bases and J dropped 0 bases, with 16 bases sitting between them. The CDR3 region has the DNA TGTGCCTGGTGGACGCAGGAGGACCCTAACTATGGCTACACCTTC. Protein: CAWWTQEDPNYGYTF.

V and J are TRBV3-1 (or the pseudogene TRBV3-2) and TRBJ2-4; 7 bases match TRBD2. The CDR3 has 15 amino acids. Unmatched junction bases numbered 7, after V lost 1 base and J lost 7 bases. Germline V gives CDR1 LGHDT, CDR2 YNNKEL (reference sequence). CDR3: CASSQGGTTLNIQYF. DNA for the CDR3: TGTGCCAGCAGCCAAGGGGGGACTACCCTTAACATTCAGTACTTC.

The V call is TRBV19, the J call TRBJ2-5; D gene unclear. The CDR3 has 13 amino acids. The germline V gene encodes CDR1 LNHDA and CDR2 SQIVND (reference sequence). Deletions cut 6 bases from V and 2 bases from J, with 10 bases between. As DNA, the CDR3 is TGTGCCAGTAGGCGTGTCGGACAAGAGACCCAGTACTTC. Translated: CASRRVGQETQYF. The full variable domain, in which reference TRBV19 and TRBJ2-5 provide the parts outside the CDR3, is DGGITQSPKYLFRKEGQNVTLSCEQNLNHDAMYWYRQDPGQGLRLIYYSQIVNDFQKGDIAEGYSVSREKKESFPLTVTSAQKNPTAFYLCASRRVGQETQYFGPGTRLLVL.

The V and J genes are TRBV6-5 and TRBJ1-5, with D possibly TRBD1 on 5 matching bases. The CDR3 length is 14 residues. The V end lost 6 bases, the J end lost 7 bases, and 16 bases lay between the germline ends. Germline V gene sequence: CDR1 MNHEY, CDR2 SVGAGI. The CDR3 DNA sequence: TGTGCCAGCAGGCGAGGGGCCGGGCCACAGCCCCAGCATTTT. Its translation: CASRRGAGPQPQHF.